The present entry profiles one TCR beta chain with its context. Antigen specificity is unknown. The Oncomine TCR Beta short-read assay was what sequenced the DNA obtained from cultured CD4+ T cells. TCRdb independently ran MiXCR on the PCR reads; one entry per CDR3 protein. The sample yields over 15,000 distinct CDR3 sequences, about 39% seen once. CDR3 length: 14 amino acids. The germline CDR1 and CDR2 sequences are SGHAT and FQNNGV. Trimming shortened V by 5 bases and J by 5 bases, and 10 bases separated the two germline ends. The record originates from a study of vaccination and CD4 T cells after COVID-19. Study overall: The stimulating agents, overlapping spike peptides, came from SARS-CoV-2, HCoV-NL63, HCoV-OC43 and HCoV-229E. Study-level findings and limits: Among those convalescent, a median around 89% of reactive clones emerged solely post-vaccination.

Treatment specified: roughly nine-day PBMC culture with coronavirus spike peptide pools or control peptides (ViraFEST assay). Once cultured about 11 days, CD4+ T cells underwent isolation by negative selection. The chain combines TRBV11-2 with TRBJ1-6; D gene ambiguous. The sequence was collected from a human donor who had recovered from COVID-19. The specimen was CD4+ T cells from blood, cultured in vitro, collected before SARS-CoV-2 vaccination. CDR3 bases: TGTGCCAGCAGCAATGACCGAGATAATTCACCCCTCCACTTT. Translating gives CASSNDRDNSPLHF.